The present T cell receptor beta chain was sequenced within a study of cytomegalovirus exposure and HLA in healthy donors. The wider study: The Caucasian-associated ancestry cluster contained 65% to 85% of the approximately 390 genotyped donors. Whole-study findings and limits: Follow-up analysis seemed to connect common viral pathogens with several of the most significant clusters identified.

Primers: 60 Vbeta forward and 13 Jbeta reverse. The protocol was immunoSEQ multiplex PCR, while the TCRdb copy is restricted to in-frame clones and leaves out a portion. Of about 120,000 clones in the sample, 60% to 80% are singletons; the top ten hold about 2%. Germline loops: CDR1 SGHAT, CDR2 FQNNGV. V lost 1 base to trimming and J lost 13 bases; unmatched junction nucleotides: 10. The CDR3 runs to 14 residues. Comment on this clone: Its antigen is undetermined.

This sequence originates from a human donor in good health. J is TRBJ1-2 and V is TRBV11-2; 9 bases are shared with TRBD1. The sequencing input was PBMCs. CDR3 loop: CASSLGTGVPGVTF. The CDR3 bases are TGTGCCAGCAGCTTAGGGACAGGGGTCCCAGGGGTCACCTTC. The variable domain in full, with the rest retrieved from reference TRBV11-2 and TRBJ1-2, is EAGVAQSPRYKIIEKRQSVAFWCNPISGHATLYWYQQILGQGPKLLIQFQNNGVVDDSQLPKDRFSAERLKGVDSTLKIQPAKLEDSAVYLCASSLGTGVPGVTFGSGTRLTVV.